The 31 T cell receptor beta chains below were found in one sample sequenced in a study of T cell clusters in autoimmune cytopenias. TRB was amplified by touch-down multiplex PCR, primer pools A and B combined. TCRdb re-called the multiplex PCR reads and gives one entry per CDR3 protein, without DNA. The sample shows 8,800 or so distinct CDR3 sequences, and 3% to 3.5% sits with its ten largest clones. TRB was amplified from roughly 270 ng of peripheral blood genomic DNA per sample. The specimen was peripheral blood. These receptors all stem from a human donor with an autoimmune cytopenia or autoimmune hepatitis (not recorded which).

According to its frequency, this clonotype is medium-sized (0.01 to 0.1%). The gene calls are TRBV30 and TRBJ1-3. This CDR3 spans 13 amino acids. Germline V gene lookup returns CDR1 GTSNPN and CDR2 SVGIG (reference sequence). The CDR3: CAWSGVSGNTIYF.

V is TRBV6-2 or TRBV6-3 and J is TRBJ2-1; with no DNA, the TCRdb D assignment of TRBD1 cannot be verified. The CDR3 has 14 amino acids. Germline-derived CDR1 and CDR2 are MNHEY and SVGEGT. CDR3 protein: CAISDAGSTYEQFF.

The CDR3 is CSASTLSGANVLTF. J is TRBJ2-6 and V is TRBV20-1. This CDR3 comprises 14 residues. Germline-derived CDR1 and CDR2 are DFQATT and SNEGSKA (reference sequence).

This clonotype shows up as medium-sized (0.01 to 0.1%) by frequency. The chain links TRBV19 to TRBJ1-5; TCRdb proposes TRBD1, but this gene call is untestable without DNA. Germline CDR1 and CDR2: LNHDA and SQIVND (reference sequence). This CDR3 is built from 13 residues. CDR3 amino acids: CASSIGQDQPQHF.

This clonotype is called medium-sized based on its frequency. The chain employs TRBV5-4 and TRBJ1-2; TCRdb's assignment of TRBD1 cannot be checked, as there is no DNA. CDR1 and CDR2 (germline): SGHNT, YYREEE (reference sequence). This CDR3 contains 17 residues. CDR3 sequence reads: CASSRPISGQINYGYTF. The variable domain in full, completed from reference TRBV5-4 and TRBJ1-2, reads ETGVTQSPTHLIKTRGQQVTLRCSSQSGHNTVSWYQQALGQGPQFIFQYYREEENGRGNFPPRFSGLQFPNYSSELNVNALELDDSALYLCASSRPISGQINYGYTFGSGTRLTVV.

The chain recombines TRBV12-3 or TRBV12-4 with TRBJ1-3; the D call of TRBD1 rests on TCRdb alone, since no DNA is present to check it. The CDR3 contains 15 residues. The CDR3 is CASNNQGGSGNTIYF.

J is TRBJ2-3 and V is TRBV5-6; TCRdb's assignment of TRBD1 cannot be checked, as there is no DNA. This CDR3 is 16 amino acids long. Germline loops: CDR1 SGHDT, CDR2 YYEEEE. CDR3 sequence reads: CASSRDTGDHTDTQYF. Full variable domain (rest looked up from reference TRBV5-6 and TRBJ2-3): DAGVTQSPTHLIKTRGQQVTLRCSPKSGHDTVSWYQQALGQGPQFIFQYYEEEERQRGNFPDRFSGHQFPNYSSELNVNALLLGDSALYLCASSRDTGDHTDTQYFGPGTRLTVL.

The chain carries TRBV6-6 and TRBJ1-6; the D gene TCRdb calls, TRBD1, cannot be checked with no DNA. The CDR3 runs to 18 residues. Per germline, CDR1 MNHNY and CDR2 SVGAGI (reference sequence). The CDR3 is CASSYSAGRDLFDSPLHF.

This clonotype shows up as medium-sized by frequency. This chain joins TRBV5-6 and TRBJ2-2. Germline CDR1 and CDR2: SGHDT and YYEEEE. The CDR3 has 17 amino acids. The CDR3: CASSVLTVQLNTGELFF.

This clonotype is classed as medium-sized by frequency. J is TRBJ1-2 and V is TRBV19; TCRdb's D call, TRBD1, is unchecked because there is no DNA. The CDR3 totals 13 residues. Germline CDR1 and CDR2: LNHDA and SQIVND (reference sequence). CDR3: CASKEIGGNGYTF.

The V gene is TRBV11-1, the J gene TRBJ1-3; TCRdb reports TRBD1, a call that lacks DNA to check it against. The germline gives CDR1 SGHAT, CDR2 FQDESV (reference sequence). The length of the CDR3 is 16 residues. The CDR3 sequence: CASSLWDHGTGDTIYF.

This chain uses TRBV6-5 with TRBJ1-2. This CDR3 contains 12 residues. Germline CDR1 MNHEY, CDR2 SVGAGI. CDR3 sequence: CASSEMGYGYTF.

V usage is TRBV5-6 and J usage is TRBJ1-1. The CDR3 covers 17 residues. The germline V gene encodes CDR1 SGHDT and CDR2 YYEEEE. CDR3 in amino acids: CASTHGGTGFMNTEAFF.

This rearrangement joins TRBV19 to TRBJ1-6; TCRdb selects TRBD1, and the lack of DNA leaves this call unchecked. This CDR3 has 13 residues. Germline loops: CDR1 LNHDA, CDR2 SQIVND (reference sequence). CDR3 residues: CAAQGEVNSPLHF.

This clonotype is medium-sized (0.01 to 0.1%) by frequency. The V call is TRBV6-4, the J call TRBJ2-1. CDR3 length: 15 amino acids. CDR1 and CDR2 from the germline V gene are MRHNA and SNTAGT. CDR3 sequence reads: CASSDRGGPNNEQFF.

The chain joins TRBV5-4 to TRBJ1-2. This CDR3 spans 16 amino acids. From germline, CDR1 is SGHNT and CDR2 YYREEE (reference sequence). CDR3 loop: CASSLPLDGPNYGYTF.

This CDR3 is CATSRAAGSWNQPQHF. The chain couples TRBV15 to TRBJ1-5; no DNA is available, so the TRBD1 call from TCRdb remains unchecked. CDR3 length: 16 amino acids. In germline, CDR1 is LNHNV, CDR2 YYDKDF (reference sequence).

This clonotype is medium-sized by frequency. CDR3 sequence reads: CASRARRTGELFF. The chain couples TRBV27 to TRBJ2-2. Germline V gene data show CDR1 as MNHEY and CDR2 as SMNVEV (reference sequence). This CDR3 is built from 13 residues.

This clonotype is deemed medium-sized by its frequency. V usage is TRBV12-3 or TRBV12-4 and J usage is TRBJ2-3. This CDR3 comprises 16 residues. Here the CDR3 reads CASSLFGGHSTDTQYF.

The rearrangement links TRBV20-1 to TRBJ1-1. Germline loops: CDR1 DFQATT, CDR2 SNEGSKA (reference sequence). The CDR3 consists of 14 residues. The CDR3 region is CSSYFRSSNTEAFF.

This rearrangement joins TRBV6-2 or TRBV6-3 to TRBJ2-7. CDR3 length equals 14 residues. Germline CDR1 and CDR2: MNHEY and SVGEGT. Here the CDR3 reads CASSYSQGTYEQYF.

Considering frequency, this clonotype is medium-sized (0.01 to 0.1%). The CDR3 loop is CASSTRGQAETQYF. The chain is built from TRBV6-1 and TRBJ2-5; TCRdb designates TRBD1, a call that cannot be tested without DNA. CDR1 is MNHNS and CDR2 is SASEGT in the germline V gene. The CDR3 extends over 14 amino acids.

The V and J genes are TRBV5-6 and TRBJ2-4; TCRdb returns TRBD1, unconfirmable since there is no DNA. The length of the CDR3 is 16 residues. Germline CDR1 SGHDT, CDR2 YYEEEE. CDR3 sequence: CASSLYGGSSKNIQYF.

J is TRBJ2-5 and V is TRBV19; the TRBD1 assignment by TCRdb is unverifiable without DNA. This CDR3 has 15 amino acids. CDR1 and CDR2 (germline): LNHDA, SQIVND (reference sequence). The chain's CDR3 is CASSIGSGGGETQYF.

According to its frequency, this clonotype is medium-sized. CDR3 sequence: CASSGTVGGNQPQHF. V and J are TRBV18 and TRBJ1-5. The CDR3 consists of 15 residues. CDR1 and CDR2 from the germline V gene are KGHSH and LQKENI.

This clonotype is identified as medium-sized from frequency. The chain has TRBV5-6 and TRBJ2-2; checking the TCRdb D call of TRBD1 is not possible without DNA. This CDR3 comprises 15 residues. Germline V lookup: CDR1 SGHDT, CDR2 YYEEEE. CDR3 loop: CASSAQGGDTGELFF.

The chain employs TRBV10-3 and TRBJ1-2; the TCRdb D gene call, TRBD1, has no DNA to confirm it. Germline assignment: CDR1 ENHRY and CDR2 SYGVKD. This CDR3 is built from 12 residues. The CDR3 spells CASSRGTDNYTF.

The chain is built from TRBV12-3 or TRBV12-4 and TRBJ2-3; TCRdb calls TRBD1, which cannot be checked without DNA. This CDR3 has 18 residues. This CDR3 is CASSLPGTGWSRPDTQYF.

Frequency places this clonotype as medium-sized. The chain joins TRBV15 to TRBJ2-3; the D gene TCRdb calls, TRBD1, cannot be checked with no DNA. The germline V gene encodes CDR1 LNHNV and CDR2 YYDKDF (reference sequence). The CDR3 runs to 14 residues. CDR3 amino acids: CATSGGPMRVTQYF.

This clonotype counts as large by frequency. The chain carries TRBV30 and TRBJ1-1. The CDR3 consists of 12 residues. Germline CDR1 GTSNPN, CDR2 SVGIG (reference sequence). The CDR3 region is CAWSVLTVEAFF.

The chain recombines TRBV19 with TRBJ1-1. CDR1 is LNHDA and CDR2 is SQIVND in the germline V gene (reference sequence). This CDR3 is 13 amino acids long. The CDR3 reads CASSIVLDSEAFF.